This paragraph reports one T cell receptor (beta chain). No antigen is known for it. The data were obtained in a study of shared clonotypes between healthy human individuals. In replicate PCRs of sorted subsets, roughly 210 ng DNA, roughly 31,000 T cell genomes, was used. Assay used: immunoSEQ multiplex PCR; TCRdb lists only in-frame clones, some missing. In the table there are more than 2,000,000 clones, approximately 95% of which are singletons. Study results and limitations: Unshared clonotypes carried lower generation probabilities than those common to all four donors. The naive CD4 repertoires of a handful of donors were compared, and approximately 4.7% of clonotypes were shared. Larger estimated richness was generally seen in naive subsets than in memory subsets.

This receptor was obtained from a man aged 18 to 35 in good health. Some clones in this sample may be carry-over from other donors' samples. The specimen sequenced was naive CD4+ T cells from PBMCs. Documented subset: CD45RA+ positively selected.

For the CDR3, the DNA is TGTGCCAGCAGGGGACTAGCGGGATATTACACCGGGGAGCTGTTTTTT. This translates into CASRGLAGYYTGELFF. The chain carries TRBV2 and TRBJ2-2, with TRBD2 matching over 13 bases. This CDR3 comprises 16 residues. The junction had 4 bases not matched to a gene; V was cut back by 6 bases and J by 3 bases. Germline V gives CDR1 SNHLY, CDR2 FYNNEI.